Listed below are T cell receptor beta chains from one sample, sequenced in a study of CD4 T cells in relation to SARS-CoV-2 and coronaviruses. Their antigens are not known. Repertoires were generated with immunoSEQ multiplex PCR, while TCRdb's copy carries only in-frame clones and drops some. The repertoire holds approximately 20,000 clones, with about 80% as singletons. The specimen was CD4+ T cells from PBMCs, cultured in vitro. All receptors come from a human donor in good health. CDR3s include the opening cysteine and the closing phenylalanine or tryptophan. A D gene is named only where the DNA matches it firmly. The size of a clone is reported for some rows only, either as once, few or many, or as a class for expanded clones.

d_call	v_call	cdr3_length	clone_size	j_call	cdr3_nt	cdr3_aa
.	TRBV3-1/TRBV3-2	11	hyperexpanded	TRBJ1-1	TGTGCCAGCAGCCAAGAATCCGAAGCTTTCTTT	CASSQESEAFF
.	TRBV15	15	.	TRBJ2-1	TGTGCCACCAGCAGAGCGGGGACCTCCTACAATGAGCAGTTCTTC	CATSRAGTSYNEQFF
.	TRBV6-2/TRBV6-3	14	few	TRBJ2-1	TGTGCCAGCAGTTCCTACTCTTCCGGGACTGACTCCTTCTTC	CASSSYSSGTDSFF
.	TRBV3-1/TRBV3-2	15	.	TRBJ1-5	TGTGCCAGCAGCCAAGACCCAGTGGAAAATCAGCCCCAGCATTTT	CASSQDPVENQPQHF
TRBD1	TRBV6-1	17	.	TRBJ2-6	TGTGCCAGCAGTGAAGCAGTCGACAGGGTTGGGGCCAACGTCCTGACTTTC	CASSEAVDRVGANVLTF
.	TRBV6-5	13	once	TRBJ1-5	TGTGCCAGCATGGAGGAGGGCAATCAGCCCCAGCATTTT	CASMEEGNQPQHF
.	TRBV6-5	16	.	TRBJ2-7	TGTGCCAGCAGTTACTCTACAGGGTTAGGCTCCTACGAGCAGTACTTC	CASSYSTGLGSYEQYF
.	TRBV30	13	.	TRBJ2-1	TGTGCCTGGGAGCGCTCGCAAAACAATGAGCAGTTCTTC	CAWERSQNNEQFF
.	TRBV3-1/TRBV3-2	15	.	TRBJ1-3	TGTGCCAGCAGCCAAGGATTGCGATTTGGAAACACCATATATTTT	CASSQGLRFGNTIYF
.	TRBV4-1	12	.	TRBJ1-2	TGCGCCAGCAGCCAAGATGGGAGGGGCAGATCCTTC	CASSQDGRGRSF
.	TRBV30	12	.	TRBJ2-3	TGTGCCTGGAGTACCGCTTCAGATACGCAGTATTTT	CAWSTASDTQYF
.	TRBV24-1	16	.	TRBJ2-3	TGTGCCACCAGTGATTTCGGGGGAGCTAGCACAGATACGCAGTATTTT	CATSDFGGASTDTQYF
TRBD1	TRBV6-6	18	.	TRBJ1-1	TGTGCCAGCAGTCGACAGGTCCCGGGACAGGGGCGGAACACTGAAGCTTTCTTT	CASSRQVPGQGRNTEAFF
TRBD2	TRBV24-1	16	.	TRBJ2-2	TGTGCCACCAGTGATTTCGGCGGGAGGGCCCGTGAGGAGCTGTTTTTT	CATSDFGGRAREELFF
.	TRBV24-1	11	.	TRBJ2-1	TGTGCCACCAGTGATTTGGGGGAGCAGTTCTTC	CATSDLGEQFF
.	TRBV5-1	18	.	TRBJ1-5	TGCGCCAGCAAGTCGGACGGAGACTCGGGGCCTAGGGATCAGCCCCAGCATTTT	CASKSDGDSGPRDQPQHF
.	TRBV5-1	16	.	TRBJ2-6	TGCGCCAGCAGCTTGGTCGGTAGCTCTGGGGCCAACGTCCTGACTTTC	CASSLVGSSGANVLTF
.	TRBV2	13	.	TRBJ1-4	TGTGCCAGCAGTGCAGGGCGTAATGAAAAACTGTTTTTT	CASSAGRNEKLFF
.	TRBV6-5	14	.	TRBJ1-1	TGTGCCAGCAGGGGAGGGCCCCCGTACACTGAAGCTTTCTTT	CASRGGPPYTEAFF
.	TRBV28	16	.	TRBJ1-5	TGTGCCAGCAGTTTCTGGGGGGACGGTAGCAATCAGCCCCAGCATTTT	CASSFWGDGSNQPQHF
TRBD1	TRBV6-6	16	.	TRBJ1-3	TGTGCCAGCAGTGTCCTCGACAGGGCGGAGGGAAACACCATATATTTT	CASSVLDRAEGNTIYF
.	TRBV5-5	9	.	TRBJ1-2	TGTGCCAGTGGGGAGGGACGCACCTTC	CASGEGRTF
.	TRBV7-6	13	.	TRBJ1-1	TGTGCCAGCAGCTTGACAGTAGACACTGAAGCTTTCTTT	CASSLTVDTEAFF
.	TRBV12-3/TRBV12-4	13	.	TRBJ1-1	TGTGCCAGCAGTTTCCGACAGAACACTGAAGCTTTCTTT	CASSFRQNTEAFF
.	TRBV10-1	14	.	TRBJ2-7	TGCGCCAGCAGTACCGAAACAGGGTTCTACGAGCAGTACTTC	CASSTETGFYEQYF
.	TRBV5-8	14	.	TRBJ2-5	TGTGCCAGCAGGGACAGGGAGGGTTCGGAGACCCAGTACTTC	CASRDREGSETQYF
.	TRBV12-3/TRBV12-4	11	once	TRBJ1-1	TGTGCCAGCAGCAGTTACACTGAAGCTTTCTTT	CASSSYTEAFF
TRBD1	TRBV5-6	15	.	TRBJ1-5	TGTGCCAGCACGAACAGGGGTGTCAGCAATCAGCCCCAGCATTTT	CASTNRGVSNQPQHF
TRBD2	TRBV5-5	15	.	TRBJ2-1	TGTGCCAGTACCGGGACTAGCGGGTTATACAATGAGCAGTTCTTC	CASTGTSGLYNEQFF
TRBD1	TRBV11-2	16	.	TRBJ1-4	TGTGCCAGCAGCAAGGGACAGCTTGCAACTAATGAAAAACTGTTTTTT	CASSKGQLATNEKLFF
TRBD1	TRBV28	15	.	TRBJ2-7	TGTGCCAGCAGGCTGACAGGGGGCATGGTCGACGAGCAGTACTTC	CASRLTGGMVDEQYF